This T cell receptor (beta chain) emerged from a study of cytomegalovirus exposure and HLA in healthy donors. Regarding the study as a whole: Accurate HLA-A and HLA-B prediction from TCR beta sequences was reported for most subjects.

On this clone: Its antigen is currently unknown.

Vbeta (60) and Jbeta (13) primers were used in the PCR. Repertoires were generated with immunoSEQ multiplex PCR, while TCRdb's copy carries only in-frame clones and drops some. The data contain about 160,000 clones, roughly 80% of them singletons. The germline V gene encodes CDR1 SGHRS and CDR2 YFSETQ. After removal of 4 bases from V and 5 bases from J, the junction contained 7 bases not matched to a gene. This CDR3 region has 14 residues. The material sequenced was PBMCs. J is TRBJ1-1 and V is TRBV5-1; 8 bases map to TRBD1. The source is a male donor in good health and CMV-seronegative. The DNA for the CDR3 is TGCGCCAGCAGCGCACCACAGGGGGGGACTGAAGCTTTCTTT. Protein: CASSAPQGGTEAFF. The whole variable domain, remainder taken from reference TRBV5-1 and TRBJ1-1, is KAGVTQTPRYLIKTRGQQVTLSCSPISGHRSVSWYQQTPGQGLQFLFEYFSETQRNKGNFPGRFSGRQFSNSRSEMNVSTLELGDSALYLCASSAPQGGTEAFFGQGTRLTVV.